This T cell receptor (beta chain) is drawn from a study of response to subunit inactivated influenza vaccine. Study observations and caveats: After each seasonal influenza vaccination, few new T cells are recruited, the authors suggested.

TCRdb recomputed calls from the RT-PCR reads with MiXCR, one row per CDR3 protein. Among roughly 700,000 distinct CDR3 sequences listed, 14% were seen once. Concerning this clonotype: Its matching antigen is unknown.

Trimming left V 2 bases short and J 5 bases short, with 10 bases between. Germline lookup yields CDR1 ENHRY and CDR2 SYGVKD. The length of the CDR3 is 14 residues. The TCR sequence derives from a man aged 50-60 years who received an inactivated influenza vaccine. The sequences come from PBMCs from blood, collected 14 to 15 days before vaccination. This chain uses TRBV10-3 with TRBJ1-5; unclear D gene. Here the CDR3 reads CAISESHRDQPQHF. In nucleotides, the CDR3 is TGTGCCATCAGTGAGAGTCACCGAGATCAGCCCCAGCATTTT.